The 21 T cell receptor beta chains reported below all come from one sample, sequenced in a study of cytomegalovirus exposure and HLA in healthy donors. PCR primers comprised 60 Vbeta and 13 Jbeta primers. Assay used: immunoSEQ multiplex PCR; TCRdb lists only in-frame clones, some missing. The sample includes approximately 140,000 clones, over 60% of them seen just once. The sample consisted of PBMCs. These receptors were obtained from a middle-aged man in good health and CMV-seropositive.

The chain couples TRBV7-2 to TRBJ1-2; perhaps TRBD1 as D (6 bases). Per germline, CDR1 SGHTA and CDR2 FQGNSA. This CDR3 is 14 amino acids long. Trimming took 0 bases from V and 8 from J, leaving 13 bases between them. As DNA, the CDR3 is TGTGCCAGCAGCTTAGCGCCCAGGGGCGGAGGCTACACCTTC. Translating it yields CASSLAPRGGGYTF. The full variable domain, in which reference TRBV7-2 and TRBJ1-2 provide the parts outside the CDR3, is GAGVSQSPSNKVTEKGKDVELRCDPISGHTALYWYRQSLGQGLEFLIYFQGNSAPDKSGLPSDRFSAERTGGSVSTLTIQRTQQEDSAVYLCASSLAPRGGGYTFGSGTRLTVV.

The V and J genes are TRBV12-5 and TRBJ2-5, with 9 bases lining up with TRBD2. J lost 4 bases, V lost 0 bases, and 6 bases had no gene match. The CDR3 consists of 16 residues. CDR1 LGHNT and CDR2 FRNRAP come from the germline V gene. The CDR3 DNA follows: TGTGCTAGTGGTTTGGTACTCCAGCGGGAGGCAGAGACCCAGTACTTC. This encodes CASGLVLQREAETQYF.

DNA of the CDR3: TGTGCCAGCAGTGAGAGTCGGAGGAGCTATGGCTACACCTTC. This sequence encodes CASSESRRSYGYTF. The chain joins TRBV2 to TRBJ1-2; D gene unclear. Trimming pared 3 bases from V and 4 bases from J, leaving 12 bases between. The CDR3 runs to 14 residues. From germline, CDR1 is SNHLY and CDR2 FYNNEI.

J is TRBJ2-7 and V is TRBV5-1; D may be TRBD1 (6 bases). The CDR3 consists of 17 residues. Germline CDR1 SGHRS, CDR2 YFSETQ. V gave up 0 bases and J gave up 1 base, with 17 bases separating them. CDR3 loop: CASSLVEQGFVSYEQYF. The CDR3 DNA follows: TGCGCCAGCAGCTTGGTGGAACAGGGTTTCGTTTCCTACGAGCAGTACTTC.

V and J are TRBV5-1 and TRBJ2-3; the match to TRBD2 covers 9 bases. The CDR3 has 14 residues. The germline V gene has CDR1 SGHRS and CDR2 YFSETQ. Germline trimming cut 4 bases from V and 4 bases from J; bases unmatched to any gene: 4. The CDR3 nucleotides read TGCGCCAGCAGCCTAGCGGGAAGCGCAGATACGCAGTATTTT. Translating gives CASSLAGSADTQYF.

The chain has TRBV28 and TRBJ2-5, with 12 nucleotides matching TRBD2. The CDR3 contains 17 residues. The junction had 11 bases not matched to a gene; V was cut back by 5 bases and J by 4 bases. Looked up from germline, CDR1 is MDHEN and CDR2 is SYDVKM. CDR3 DNA: TGTGCCAGCAGTCCTTTTCTCCTAGCGGGAGGGCCAGAGACCCAGTACTTC. Amino acid sequence: CASSPFLLAGGPETQYF.

J is TRBJ2-5 and V is TRBV7-6, with D uncertain. Germline CDR1 reads SGHVS; CDR2 reads FNYEAQ. The CDR3 has 12 amino acids. V gave up 1 base and J gave up 5 bases, with 5 bases separating them. CDR3 DNA: TGTGCCAGCAGCTTAGGGGCGGAGACCCAGTACTTC. It codes for CASSLGAETQYF. Using reference TRBV7-6 and TRBJ2-5 for the parts outside the CDR3, the full variable domain is GAGVSQSPRYKVTKRGQDVALRCDPISGHVSLYWYRQALGQGPEFLTYFNYEAQQDKSGLPNDRFSAERPEGSISTLTIQRTEQRDSAMYRCASSLGAETQYFGPGTRLLVL.

V and J are TRBV5-6 and TRBJ1-1; D is unclear. The CDR3 length is 15 residues. The V end was cut by 4 bases, the J end by 6 bases, with 19 bases between. Per the germline V gene, CDR1 is SGHDT and CDR2 is YYEEEE. As DNA, the CDR3 is TGTGCCAGCAGCCTAGGCTCCGTGGGTTCGGCTGAAGCTTTCTTT. Translating gives CASSLGSVGSAEAFF.

This clone came up a few times. The chain has TRBV28 and TRBJ2-7; the D is unclear. V dropped 10 bases and J dropped 4 bases, with 11 bases sitting between them. Germline-derived CDR1 and CDR2 are MDHEN and SYDVKM. The CDR3 covers 11 residues. The DNA of the CDR3 is TGTGCCACCAACTCCTGGTACGAGCAGTACTTC. It translates to CATNSWYEQYF. Full variable domain (missing parts from reference TRBV28 and TRBJ2-7): DVKVTQSSRYLVKRTGEKVFLECVQDMDHENMFWYRQDPGLGLRLIYFSYDVKMKEKGDIPEGYSVSREKKERFSLILESASTNQTSMYLCATNSWYEQYFGPGTRLTVT.

The CDR3 here is CASSLDTSAGEQFF. CDR3 nucleotide sequence: TGTGCCAGCAGCTTGGATACCAGCGCCGGAGAGCAGTTCTTC. This chain uses TRBV5-4 with TRBJ2-1; D call uncertain. The V end was cut by 0 bases, the J end by 10 bases, with 14 bases between. This CDR3 comprises 14 residues. From germline, CDR1 is SGHNT and CDR2 YYREEE (reference sequence).

J is TRBJ2-5 and V is TRBV9; TRBD2 might be the D (5 bases). V was trimmed by 4 bases and J by 7 bases, leaving 8 bases between them. This CDR3 is built from 11 residues. CDR1 and CDR2 from the germline V gene are SGDLS and YYNGEE. The CDR3 protein is CASSLGGTQYF. In nucleotides, the CDR3 is TGTGCCAGCAGCCTCGGAGGGACCCAGTACTTC.

In its sample, this clone was seen a few times. The chain couples TRBV19 to TRBJ2-1; D call uncertain. The CDR3 has 13 residues. Germline V lookup: CDR1 LNHDA, CDR2 SQIVND (reference sequence). V shed 3 bases and J shed 7 bases, with 10 bases lying between them. CDR3 sequence (DNA): TGTGCCAGTAGTATGTCGCCCGGGAATGAGCAGTTCTTC. This sequence encodes CASSMSPGNEQFF.

The sample holds one count of this clone. J is TRBJ2-3 and V is TRBV14; a possible D gene is TRBD1 (6 bases). Looked up from germline, CDR1 is SGHDN and CDR2 is FVKESK. CDR3 length: 15 amino acids. Trimming left V 1 base short and J 3 bases short, with 11 bases between. Here the CDR3 reads CASSQVVGATDTQYF. CDR3 DNA: TGTGCCAGCAGCCAAGTTGTGGGGGCGACAGATACGCAGTATTTT.

The chain carries TRBV2 and TRBJ2-7; no clear D. V was trimmed by 7 bases and J by 3 bases, leaving 7 bases between them. The V gene's germline CDR1 is SNHLY and CDR2 FYNNEI. The CDR3 consists of 11 residues. The CDR3 DNA is TGTGCCAGCACCCCCCACTACGAGCAGTACTTC. It is translated as CASTPHYEQYF.

This chain uses TRBV7-9 with TRBJ2-1, with 10 bases fitting TRBD2. The CDR3 length is 18 residues. V was pared by 4 bases and J by 0 bases, with 9 bases of the junction left unmatched. Germline-derived CDR1 and CDR2 are SEHNR and FQNEAQ (reference sequence). The CDR3 DNA sequence: TGTGCCAGCAGCTCCCGGACTAGCGGTTATAGCTCCTACAATGAGCAGTTCTTC. This encodes CASSSRTSGYSSYNEQFF.

This rearrangement joins TRBV7-2 to TRBJ2-7; possibly TRBD2 for D (5 bases). This CDR3 spans 12 amino acids. V was pared by 4 bases and J by 5 bases, with 9 bases between. Germline-derived CDR1 and CDR2 are SGHTA and FQGNSA. In DNA, the CDR3 is TGTGCCAGCAGCTGGGGTAGCGACGAGCAGTACTTC. Protein product: CASSWGSDEQYF.

The J gene is TRBJ2-2, the V gene TRBV14; D call uncertain. Trimming stripped 1 base from V and 4 bases from J, with 10 bases between. Germline CDR1 and CDR2: SGHDN and FVKESK. This CDR3 contains 15 residues. The CDR3 DNA reads TGTGCCAGCAGCCAAGGCAGATCGGGCACCGGGGAGCTGTTTTTT. It codes for CASSQGRSGTGELFF.

With regard to this clone: The junction departs from germline at one end; a sequencing error may be responsible. This chain links TRBV10-1 with TRBJ2-1, with D unresolved. CDR3 length equals 13 residues. Germline loops: CDR1 WNHNN, CDR2 SYGVQD (reference sequence). DNA of the CDR3: TGCGCCAGCAGTGAGGGGCGTCGCAATGGGCAGTTCTTC. As protein: CASSEGRRNGQFF.

This clone appeared a single time. This rearrangement joins TRBV28 to TRBJ2-7; TRBD2 aligns across 8 bases. The CDR3 is 15 residues long. The germline V gene encodes CDR1 MDHEN and CDR2 SYDVKM. Germline trimming cut 2 bases from V and 3 bases from J; bases unmatched to any gene: 6. The CDR3 loop reads CASSLVAGTSYEQYF. CDR3 in DNA: TGTGCCAGCAGTTTAGTAGCGGGGACTAGCTACGAGCAGTACTTC.

The chain uses TRBV19 and TRBJ1-1; the match to TRBD1 covers 9 bases. Trimming cost V 8 bases and J 6 bases; bases outside gene matches: 7. The germline CDR1 and CDR2 sequences are LNHDA and SQIVND (reference sequence). The CDR3 has 13 residues. The CDR3 is CASVRDRASEAFF. CDR3 coding DNA: TGTGCCAGTGTCCGGGACAGGGCTTCTGAAGCTTTCTTT.

CDR3 bases: TGTGCCAGTAGAGGACAGGGGGTTTCACCCCTCCACTTT. It yields the protein CASRGQGVSPLHF. The chain combines TRBV19 with TRBJ1-6, with 10 bases aligning to TRBD1. The CDR3 extends over 13 amino acids. Germline CDR1 and CDR2: LNHDA and SQIVND (reference sequence). Trimming took 6 bases from V and 9 from J; bases not matched to a gene: 2.